This entry describes one T cell receptor (beta chain). This sample was taken from a study of T cells in tumors after PD-1 blockade. Generated by immunoSEQ multiplex PCR, the TCRdb table keeps only in-frame clones and is missing some. The sample records approximately 15,000 clones, around four fifths being singletons. The CDR3 has 13 residues. The germline V gene has CDR1 SGHNT and CDR2 YYREEE (reference sequence). V was cut by 4 bases and J by 7 bases, with 14 bases left in between. The sample here was PBMCs, taken after anti-PD-1 treatment. The receptor was derived from a human donor with basal cell carcinoma. The chain joins TRBV5-4 to TRBJ1-2; no reliable D call. Here the CDR3 reads CASSPGQKGGYTF. CDR3 DNA sequence: TGTGCCAGCAGCCCCGGGCAAAAGGGTGGCTACACCTTC.